This TCR beta chain was found in a study of T cell repertoires in cytomegalovirus infection. On this clonotype: Its antigen is not identified.

Between the trimmed V and J ends, which lost 3 bases and 4 bases, there was a span of 9 bases. Germline V gives CDR1 KGHDR, CDR2 SFDVKD. The CDR3 has 14 residues. TCRdb analysed the reads with MiXCR anew, one entry per CDR3 protein. The sample records nearly 700,000 distinct CDR3 sequences, roughly a third being singletons. The study, taken as a whole, reports: Predominance within the ex vivo response was attributable to HLA-C-restricted CMV-specific TCR beta clonotypes.

The rearrangement links TRBV24-1 to TRBJ1-3, with a possible D match to TRBD1 (5 bases). The TCR comes from a human donor in good health (CMV status not recorded). Some clones in this sample may be carry-over from other donors' samples. Sequenced here: cultured PBMCs, sampled from culture after CMV antigen stimulation. The CDR3, as DNA: TGTGCCACCAGTGATCCAGGGAGGGGAAACACCATATATTTT. Its protein product is CATSDPGRGNTIYF.